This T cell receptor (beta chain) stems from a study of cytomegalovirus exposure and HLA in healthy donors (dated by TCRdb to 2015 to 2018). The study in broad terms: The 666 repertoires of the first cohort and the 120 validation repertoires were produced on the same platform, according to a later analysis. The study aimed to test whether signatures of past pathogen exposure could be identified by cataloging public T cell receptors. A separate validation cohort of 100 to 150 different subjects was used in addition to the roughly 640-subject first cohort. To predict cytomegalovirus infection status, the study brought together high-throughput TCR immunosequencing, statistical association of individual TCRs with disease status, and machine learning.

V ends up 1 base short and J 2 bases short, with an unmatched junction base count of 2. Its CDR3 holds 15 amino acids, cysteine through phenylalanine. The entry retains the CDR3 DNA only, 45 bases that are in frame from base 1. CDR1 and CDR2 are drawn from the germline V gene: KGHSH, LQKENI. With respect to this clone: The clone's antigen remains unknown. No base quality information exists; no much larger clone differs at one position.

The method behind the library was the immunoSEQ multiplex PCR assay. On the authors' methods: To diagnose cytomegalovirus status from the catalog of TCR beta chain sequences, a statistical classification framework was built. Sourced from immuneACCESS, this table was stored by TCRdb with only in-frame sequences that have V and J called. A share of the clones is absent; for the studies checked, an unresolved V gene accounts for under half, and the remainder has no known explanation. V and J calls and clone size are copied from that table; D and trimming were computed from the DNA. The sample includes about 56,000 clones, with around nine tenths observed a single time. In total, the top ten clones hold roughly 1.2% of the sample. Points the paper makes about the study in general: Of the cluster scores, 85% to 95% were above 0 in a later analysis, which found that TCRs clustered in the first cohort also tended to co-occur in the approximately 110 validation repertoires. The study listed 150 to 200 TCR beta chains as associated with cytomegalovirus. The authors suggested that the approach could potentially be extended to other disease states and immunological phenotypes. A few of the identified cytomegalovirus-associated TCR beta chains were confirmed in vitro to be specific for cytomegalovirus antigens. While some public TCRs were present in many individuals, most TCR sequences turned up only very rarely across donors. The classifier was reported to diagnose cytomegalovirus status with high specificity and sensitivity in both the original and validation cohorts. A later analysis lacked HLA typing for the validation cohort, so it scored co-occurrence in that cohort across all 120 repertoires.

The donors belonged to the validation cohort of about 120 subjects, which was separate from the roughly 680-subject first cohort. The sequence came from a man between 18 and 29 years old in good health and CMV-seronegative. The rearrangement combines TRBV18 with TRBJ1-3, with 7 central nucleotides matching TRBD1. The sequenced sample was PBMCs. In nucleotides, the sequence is TGTGCCAGCTCACCACTACAGGGGACTGGAAACACCATATATTTT. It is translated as CASSPLQGTGNTIYF.